These 31 T cell receptor beta chains were all obtained from the same sample, sequenced in a study of blood T cells in healthy people across ages. The use of a sample-barcoded 5' primer and a J-beta primer mix characterized a second PCR of about 7 to 12 cycles. A single record per CDR3 protein comes from TCRdb applying MiXCR to the 5' RACE reads. This sample yields 1.5 million to 1.9 million distinct CDR3 sequences, of which approximately 42% are seen a single time; approximately 4.1% belongs to the top ten. Sequenced sample: blood. The origin of the receptors is a woman aged 18-29 years in good health.

This chain joins TRBV20-1 and TRBJ2-1, with TRBD2 matching over 9 bases. The CDR3 runs to 17 residues. V dropped 0 bases and J dropped 6; count of bases not matched to a gene: 12. Germline V gene data show CDR1 as DFQATT and CDR2 as SNEGSKA (reference sequence). This CDR3 reads CSARDQAGGSLVNEQFF. In DNA, the CDR3 is TGCAGTGCTAGAGATCAAGCGGGAGGTTCCCTCGTCAATGAGCAGTTCTTC.

Only a few counts were recorded for this clonotype. This chain connects TRBV6-5 to TRBJ2-3, with D perhaps TRBD1 or TRBD2 (5 bases each). This CDR3 region has 17 residues. The germline V gene has CDR1 MNHEY and CDR2 SVGAGI. With 0 bases removed from V and 0 bases from J, the gap between germline ends came to 13 bases. CDR3 coding DNA: TGTGCCAGCAGTTACTCTGGGGCGGGTACTAGCACAGATACGCAGTATTTT. This encodes CASSYSGAGTSTDTQYF.

The chain combines TRBV7-8 with TRBJ2-5; 14 bases are shared with TRBD2. The J segment lost 11 bases and the V segment lost 8 bases, leaving 10 bases of the junction unmatched. Germline CDR1 and CDR2: SGHVS and FQNEAQ. CDR3 length equals 14 residues. The CDR3 is CASLGLAGANEQYF. As DNA, the CDR3 is TGTGCCAGCTTGGGACTAGCGGGAGCCAATGAGCAGTACTTC.

This clonotype has more than one count but fewer than ten. The gene calls are TRBV7-9 and TRBJ1-4; the D is unclear. CDR1 SEHNR and CDR2 FQNEAQ come from the germline V gene (reference sequence). The CDR3 consists of 15 residues. Between the trimmed V and J ends, which lost 4 bases and 2 bases, there was a span of 11 bases. The CDR3 sequence: CASSSTADTNEKLFF. In DNA, the CDR3 is TGTGCCAGCAGCTCTACGGCGGACACTAATGAAAAACTGTTTTTT.

The chain employs TRBV9 and TRBJ1-3; D remains unclear. The CDR3 runs to 16 residues. Trimming cost V 0 bases and J 0 bases, with 10 bases left between them. Germline CDR1 SGDLS, CDR2 YYNGEE. CDR3 sequence: CASSVGFSYSGNTIYF. For the CDR3, the DNA is TGTGCCAGCAGCGTAGGGTTTTCCTACTCTGGAAACACCATATATTTT.

The CDR3 reads CASRGFSGRRTGELFF. The CDR3 nucleotides read TGTGCCAGCAGGGGCTTCAGCGGGAGACGAACCGGGGAGCTGTTTTTT. The V call is TRBV7-2, the J call TRBJ2-2; TRBD2 matches 8 bases. V gave up 6 bases and J gave up 5 bases; unmatched junction bases: 11. CDR1 and CDR2 (germline): SGHTA, FQGNSA. CDR3 length: 16 residues.

The chain couples TRBV7-9 to TRBJ2-1; D is unresolved. Trimming removed 2 bases from V and 10 bases from J, with 9 bases in between. Germline-derived CDR1 and CDR2 are SEHNR and FQNEAQ (reference sequence). The CDR3 sequence is 12 residues long. CDR3 bases: TGTGCCAGCAGCTTACTCGCAAAGGAGCAGTTCTTC. This gives the protein CASSLLAKEQFF.

The chain employs TRBV20-1 and TRBJ2-1; no firm D call. Trimming shortened V by 0 bases and J by 15 bases, and 12 bases separated the two germline ends. This CDR3 contains 11 residues. Germline assignment: CDR1 DFQATT and CDR2 SNEGSKA (reference sequence). The CDR3 DNA reads as TGCAGTGCTAGAGACTCAGGTTGGGTGTTCTTC. It translates to CSARDSGWVFF.

This clonotype appeared a few times. The V and J genes are TRBV29-1 and TRBJ2-3; possible D gene TRBD1, 6 bases. Between the trimmed V and J ends, which lost 2 bases and 2 bases, there was a span of 26 bases. This CDR3 is built from 19 residues. Looked up from germline, CDR1 is SQVTM and CDR2 is ANQGSEA. The DNA of the CDR3 is TGCAGCGTTGAACACACCACGCATGCCGGGACATATCACACAGATACGCAGTATTTT. Translation gives CSVEHTTHAGTYHTDTQYF.

This clonotype was picked up many times. Written as DNA, the CDR3 is TGCGCCAGTCACTCCGGCCTCATGTGGAATGAGCAGTTCTTC. It yields the protein CASHSGLMWNEQFF. The rearrangement uses TRBV5-1 and TRBJ2-1; D remains unclear. This CDR3 is built from 14 residues. Trimming stripped 8 bases from V and 7 bases from J, with 19 bases between. Germline CDR1 reads SGHRS; CDR2 reads YFSETQ.

This clonotype was seen a handful of times. The chain combines TRBV7-9 with TRBJ2-1; 15 nucleotides line up with TRBD2. Germline values: CDR1 SEHNR, CDR2 FQNEAQ (reference sequence). The CDR3 consists of 16 residues. Trimming removed 5 bases from V and 5 bases from J; junction bases left unmatched: 4. CDR3 residues: CASSLWTSGRDNEQFF. The CDR3 DNA is TGTGCCAGCAGCCTCTGGACTAGCGGGAGGGACAATGAGCAGTTCTTC.

This clonotype was counted only a few times. The chain is built from TRBV4-3 and TRBJ2-7; perhaps TRBD2 as D (5 bases). The CDR3 sequence is 14 residues long. Germline V gene sequence: CDR1 LGHNA, CDR2 YSLEER. The germline V and J ends were trimmed by 4 bases and 3 bases, with 13 bases remaining between them. DNA of the CDR3: TGCGCCAGCAGCCCCCGGGTGCGGGTCTACGAGCAGTACTTC. This encodes CASSPRVRVYEQYF.

This chain joins TRBV7-8 and TRBJ2-7; the D gene is possibly TRBD2 (5 bases). Looked up from germline, CDR1 is SGHVS and CDR2 is FQNEAQ. This CDR3 is built from 14 residues. Trimming removed 6 bases at V and 0 bases at J, with 12 bases between. CDR3 protein: CASSSQRASYEQYF. The CDR3 nucleotides read TGTGCCAGCAGTTCGCAGAGGGCCTCCTACGAGCAGTACTTC. The whole variable domain, filled in from reference TRBV7-8 and TRBJ2-7, reads GAGVSQSPRYKVAKRGQDVALRCDPISGHVSLFWYQQALGQGPEFLTYFQNEAQLDKSGLPSDRFFAERPEGSVSTLKIQRTQQEDSAVYLCASSSQRASYEQYFGPGTRLTVT.

The chain links TRBV7-9 to TRBJ1-2; D possibly corresponds to TRBD1 (5 bases). Germline V gene data show CDR1 as SEHNR and CDR2 as FQNEAQ (reference sequence). Trimming took off 4 bases at V and 3 bases at J, with 9 bases between the two ends. This CDR3 is 13 amino acids long. The CDR3, as DNA: TGTGCCAGCAGCTCGCAGGGTCACTATGGCTACACCTTC. This gives the protein CASSSQGHYGYTF.

The chain has TRBV12-3 or TRBV12-4 and TRBJ2-1; tentative D call: TRBD1 (6 bases). This CDR3 has 16 residues. Trimming cost V 6 bases and J 5 bases, with 20 bases left between them. In DNA, the CDR3 is TGTGCCAGCAGGCTCCGAATCCGGGACAAGAACAATGAGCAGTTCTTC. It yields the protein CASRLRIRDKNNEQFF.

A word on this clonotype: An end of the junction differs from the germline gene, which may be a read error. The chain links TRBV9 to TRBJ2-2, with TRBD1 identical over 9 bases. Germline assignment: CDR1 SGDLS and CDR2 YYNGEE. The CDR3 is made up of 16 amino acids. CDR3 in amino acids: CASSVSGTGFTGELFF. The CDR3 DNA is TGTGCCAGCAGCGTATCCGGGACAGGGTTCACCGGGGAACTGTTTTTT.

The rearrangement joins TRBV20-1 to TRBJ2-1; no definite D call. Germline V gene data show CDR1 as DFQATT and CDR2 as SNEGSKA (reference sequence). The CDR3 sequence is 14 residues long. V was cut by 0 bases and J by 6 bases, with 12 bases left in between. The CDR3 sequence is CSARDPWSSNEQFF. CDR3 DNA: TGCAGTGCTAGAGATCCCTGGTCATCCAATGAGCAGTTCTTC.

A few counts support this clonotype. The V gene is TRBV27, the J gene TRBJ2-7, with 9 bases matching TRBD2. CDR1 is MNHEY and CDR2 is SMNVEV in the germline V gene (reference sequence). This CDR3 comprises 14 residues. J was trimmed by 3 bases and V by 3 bases; bases with no gene match: 3. The CDR3 DNA reads TGTGCCAGCAGTTTGGAGACTAGCGGCTACGAGCAGTACTTC. Translating gives CASSLETSGYEQYF.

The rearrangement joins TRBV20-1 to TRBJ2-7, with 7 positions matching TRBD1. The CDR3 spans 14 residues. Germline V gene sequence: CDR1 DFQATT, CDR2 SNEGSKA (reference sequence). Germline trimming cut 3 bases from V and 3 bases from J; bases unmatched to any gene: 8. This CDR3 is CSASGTVRIYEQYF. In nucleotides, the CDR3 is TGCAGTGCTAGTGGGACAGTACGGATCTACGAGCAGTACTTC.

The V call is TRBV12-3 or TRBV12-4, the J call TRBJ2-7; D unresolved. The CDR3 loop spans 15 amino acids. Trimming pared 1 base from V and 7 bases from J, leaving 17 bases between. Here the CDR3 DNA reads TGTGCCAGCAGTTTAGAGGCAAGAGCATACAATGAGCAGTACTTC. This codes for CASSLEARAYNEQYF.

This rearrangement joins TRBV18 to TRBJ2-6, with D tentatively TRBD1 (6 bases). CDR1 and CDR2 (germline): KGHSH, LQKENI. The CDR3 extends over 15 amino acids. Trimming took 5 bases from V and 15 from J, leaving 23 bases between them. CDR3: CASSKQGAGASALTF. CDR3 coding DNA: TGTGCCAGCTCAAAACAGGGTGCTGGGGCCAGCGCCCTGACTTTC.

V gene TRBV4-3 combines with J gene TRBJ2-7, with TRBD2 as a possible D gene (5 bases). The CDR3 is 15 residues long. V was pared by 0 bases and J by 3 bases, with 12 bases between. Germline loops: CDR1 LGHNA, CDR2 YSLEER. CDR3 sequence (DNA): TGCGCCAGCAGCCAAGAGAGGTCTAGCCTCTACGAGCAGTACTTC. This codes for CASSQERSSLYEQYF.

This clonotype was seen a handful of times. This rearrangement joins TRBV10-2 to TRBJ2-5, with TRBD1 identical over 12 bases. The CDR3 consists of 13 residues. Germline V gene lookup returns CDR1 WSHSY and CDR2 SAAADI. The ends lost 10 bases at V and 3 bases at J; junction bases unmatched: 3. In nucleotides, the CDR3 is TGCGCCATGGGGACAGGGGGCAAAGAGACCCAGTACTTC. Translation gives CAMGTGGKETQYF.

The chain employs TRBV7-3 and TRBJ2-5; 7 nucleotides align to TRBD1. This CDR3 spans 17 amino acids. The V gene's germline CDR1 is SGHTA and CDR2 FQGTGA. V lost 2 bases to trimming and J lost 4 bases; unmatched junction nucleotides: 13. The CDR3: CASSLLPATGRSETQYF. In DNA, the CDR3 is TGTGCCAGCAGCTTACTTCCGGCGACAGGGCGATCAGAGACCCAGTACTTC.

This clonotype has a handful of counts. The chain carries TRBV6-4 and TRBJ2-7; 9 bases align to TRBD2. With 0 bases clipped from V and 7 bases from J, the junction kept 7 bases outside the gene matches. There are 15 residues in the CDR3. Germline V gene sequence: CDR1 MRHNA, CDR2 SNTAGT. The CDR3: CASSDSSGRYNEQYF. The DNA of the CDR3 is TGTGCCAGCAGTGACTCGAGCGGGAGGTACAATGAGCAGTACTTC.

This clonotype has just one count. The chain is built from TRBV27 and TRBJ1-2; weak D call: TRBD1 (5 bases). Per the germline V gene, CDR1 is MNHEY and CDR2 is SMNVEV (reference sequence). The length of the CDR3 is 13 residues. The V end was cut by 7 bases, the J end by 4 bases, with 13 bases between. The CDR3 region has the DNA TGTGCCAGCAATGCAGGGCTGGGCTATGGCTACACCTTC. Translation gives CASNAGLGYGYTF.

V is TRBV5-1 and J is TRBJ1-1; 11 nucleotides match TRBD1. Germline V CDR1 and CDR2: SGHRS, YFSETQ. J lost 6 bases, V lost 2 bases, and 3 bases had no gene match. The CDR3 has 14 amino acids. The CDR3 bases are TGCGCCAGCAGCTTAAGGACAGGGGGCCCTGAAGCTTTCTTT. Its protein is CASSLRTGGPEAFF.

V gene TRBV29-1 combines with J gene TRBJ2-4; 12 nucleotides align to TRBD1. Germline V lookup: CDR1 SQVTM, CDR2 ANQGSEA. CDR3 size: 15 residues. The J segment lost 3 bases and the V segment lost 6 bases, leaving 6 bases of the junction unmatched. CDR3 sequence: CSVGTGGIGKNIQYF. The DNA of the CDR3 is TGCAGCGTGGGGACAGGGGGCATCGGCAAAAACATTCAGTACTTC. The full variable domain, rest sourced from reference TRBV29-1 and TRBJ2-4, is SAVISQKPSRDICQRGTSLTIQCQVDSQVTMMFWYRQQPGQSLTLIATANQGSEATYESGFVIDKFPISRPNLTFSTLTVSNMSPEDSSIYLCSVGTGGIGKNIQYFGAGTRLSVL.

CDR3 amino acids: CASSYSRGTPYNSPLHF. CDR3 sequence (DNA): TGTGCCAGCAGTTACTCGAGAGGGACGCCTTATAATTCACCCCTCCACTTT. The chain has TRBV6-6 and TRBJ1-6; possibly TRBD1 for D (5 bases). Germline CDR1 is MNHNY and CDR2 is SVGAGI (reference sequence). This CDR3 spans 17 amino acids. V gave up 0 bases and J gave up 4 bases, with 13 bases separating them.

The gene calls are TRBV10-3 and TRBJ1-1; no reliable D call. Trimming stripped 3 bases from V and 0 bases from J, with 11 bases between. The CDR3 extends over 15 amino acids. CDR1 is ENHRY, CDR2 SYGVKD, per germline. The CDR3, as DNA: TGTGCCATCAGTGACCCCTATAGCCTGAACACTGAAGCTTTCTTT. Residues: CAISDPYSLNTEAFF.

This chain links TRBV29-1 with TRBJ2-3, with 8 bases identical to TRBD1. CDR3 size: 15 residues. Trimming removed 5 bases from V and 4 bases from J; junction bases left unmatched: 11. Germline V gene sequence: CDR1 SQVTM, CDR2 ANQGSEA. The CDR3 sequence is CSVTQGAAGSDTQYF. As DNA, the CDR3 is TGCAGCGTTACCCAGGGGGCGGCGGGTTCAGATACGCAGTATTTT.